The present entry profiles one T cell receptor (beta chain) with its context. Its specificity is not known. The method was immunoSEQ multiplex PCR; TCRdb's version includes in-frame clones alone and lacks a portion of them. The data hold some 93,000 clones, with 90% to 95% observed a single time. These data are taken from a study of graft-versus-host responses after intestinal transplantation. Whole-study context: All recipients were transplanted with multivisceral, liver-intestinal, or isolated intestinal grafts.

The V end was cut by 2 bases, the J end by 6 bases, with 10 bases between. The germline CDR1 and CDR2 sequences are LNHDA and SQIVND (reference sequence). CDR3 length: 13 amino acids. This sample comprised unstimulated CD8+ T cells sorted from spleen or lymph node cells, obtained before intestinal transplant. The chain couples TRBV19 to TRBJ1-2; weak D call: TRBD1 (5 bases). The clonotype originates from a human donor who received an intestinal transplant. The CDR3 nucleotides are TGTGCCAGTAGTATAATGACAGTCGATGGCTACACCTTC. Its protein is CASSIMTVDGYTF.